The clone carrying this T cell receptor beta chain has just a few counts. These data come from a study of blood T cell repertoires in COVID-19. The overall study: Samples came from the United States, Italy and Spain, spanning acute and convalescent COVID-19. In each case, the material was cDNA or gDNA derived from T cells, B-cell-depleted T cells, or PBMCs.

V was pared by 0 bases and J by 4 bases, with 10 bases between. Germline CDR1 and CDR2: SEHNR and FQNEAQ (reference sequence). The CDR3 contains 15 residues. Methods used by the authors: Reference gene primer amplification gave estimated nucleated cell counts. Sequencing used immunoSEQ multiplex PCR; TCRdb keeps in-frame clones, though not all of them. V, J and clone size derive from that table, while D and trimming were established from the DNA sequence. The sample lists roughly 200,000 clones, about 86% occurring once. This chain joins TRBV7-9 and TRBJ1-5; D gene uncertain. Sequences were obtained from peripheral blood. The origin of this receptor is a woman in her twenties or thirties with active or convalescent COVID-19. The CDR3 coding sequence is TGTGCCAGCAGCTTAGCTGGGCCGGGGAATCAGCCCCAGCATTTT. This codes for CASSLAGPGNQPQHF.